The source of this T cell receptor beta chain is a study of T cell changes during pregnancy in multiple sclerosis (dated by TCRdb to the late 2010s). About the full investigation: Changes in the T cell repertoire over the course of pregnancy were examined in this study in women with multiple sclerosis.

After removal of 4 bases from V and 6 bases from J, the junction retains 11 bases not matched to a gene. As encoded in the germline V gene, CDR1 is SGHRS while CDR2 is YFSETQ. From the cysteine up to the phenylalanine, the CDR3 has a length of 16 residues. Solely the CDR3 DNA is kept, with 48 bases framed from the first base. Points on this clone: The antigen this receptor binds is unknown. The sample holds no much larger clone one base away, and base qualities are not on file.

Libraries were made using the immunoSEQ multiplex PCR assay. This is the immuneACCESS table as TCRdb keeps it, with only in-frame sequences that have V and J called. A part of the clones is gone; compared with another copy, unresolved V genes explain less than half, and the rest is unexplained. Present in this sample are 48,000 or so clones, roughly 85% of which were seen just once. The ten most abundant clones make up about 1.2% of the sample. The source was CD4+ T cells from peripheral blood mononuclear cells, collected in the second trimester of pregnancy. The sequence derives from a female donor with multiple sclerosis, enrolled in a pregnancy study. The chain uses TRBV5-1 and TRBJ2-7, and TRBD2 aligns with 12 junction nucleotides. The nucleotides read TGCGCCAGCAGCCTTCAGACTAGCGGGAGATCTGGCGAGCAGTACTTC. It translates to CASSLQTSGRSGEQYF.